This TCR beta chain was recorded in a study of T cell responses to AZD1222 COVID-19 vaccine. For this clone: Its antigen remains unknown.

Sequenced by immunoSEQ multiplex PCR; TCRdb stores in-frame clones only, minus some. The table includes approximately 89,000 clones, about nine tenths detected once. Study findings and constraints: Spike-specific TCR breadth and depth went up after people got two AZD1222 doses.

The CDR3 runs to 15 residues. Deletions cut 6 bases from V and 2 bases from J, with 16 bases between. Germline V lookup: CDR1 MNHEY, CDR2 SVGAGI. The source was peripheral blood, collected 28 days after the second AZD1222 dose. The genes are TRBV6-5 and TRBJ1-2, with a possible D match to TRBD1 (5 bases). The TCR was taken from an adult who received the AZD1222 COVID-19 vaccine. The CDR3 bases are TGTGCCAGCAGATCTATAGGGGTGGGGAACTATGGCTACACCTTC. This sequence encodes CASRSIGVGNYGYTF.